The 25 T cell receptor beta chains below were found in one sample sequenced in a study of shared clonotypes between healthy human individuals. Here immunoSEQ multiplex PCR was the method, and the copy in TCRdb shows in-frame clones only, minus some. The table shows over 850,000 clones, with 75% to 80% occurring only once. Source material: memory CD4+ T cells from PBMCs. Subset given: CD45RA-negative fraction. The receptors were gathered from a man aged 18 to 29 in good health. Some clones in this sample may be carry-over from other donors' samples.

This clone was picked up one time. The chain uses TRBV27 and TRBJ2-1; TRBD2 aligns across 11 bases. The germline V gene has CDR1 MNHEY and CDR2 SMNVEV (reference sequence). With V trimmed by 0 bases and J by 7 bases, 2 bases remained unmatched. The CDR3 has 15 amino acids. The CDR3 loop is CASSLSRLAGNEQFF. The CDR3 DNA reads TGTGCCAGCAGTTTATCCCGACTAGCGGGAAATGAGCAGTTCTTC.

This chain joins TRBV5-1 and TRBJ2-4; a weak D match, TRBD1 (5 bases). V was cut by 0 bases and J by 9 bases, with 13 bases left in between. Germline V lookup: CDR1 SGHRS, CDR2 YFSETQ. This CDR3 is 14 amino acids long. CDR3 DNA: TGCGCCAGCAGCTTGGAGATAGGGGAAGGCATTCAGTACTTC. Its translation: CASSLEIGEGIQYF.

V usage is TRBV11-1 and J usage is TRBJ1-2; D is ambiguous. Deletions cut 5 bases from V and 4 bases from J, with 17 bases between. The germline CDR1 and CDR2 sequences are SGHAT and FQDESV (reference sequence). The CDR3 has 15 amino acids. CDR3 region: CASSLSGGGLYGYTF. CDR3 bases: TGTGCCAGCAGCCTCTCGGGAGGAGGGCTCTATGGCTACACCTTC.

This clone was observed once. The chain links TRBV30 to TRBJ1-2, with 9 bases identical to TRBD1. V gave up 3 bases and J gave up 3 bases; unmatched junction bases: 5. Looked up from germline, CDR1 is GTSNPN and CDR2 is SVGIG (reference sequence). The CDR3 is made up of 14 amino acids. CDR3 sequence: CAWRGTGLYYGYTF. In DNA form, the CDR3 reads TGTGCCTGGAGAGGGACAGGGCTCTACTATGGCTACACCTTC.

This chain connects TRBV9 to TRBJ2-1, with 7 bases aligning to TRBD2. The CDR3 is 16 residues long. Germline V gene sequence: CDR1 SGDLS, CDR2 YYNGEE. V lost 0 bases to trimming and J lost 1 base; unmatched junction nucleotides: 4. CDR3 nucleotide sequence: TGTGCCAGCAGCGTAGCGGGAGGACAATCCTACAATGAGCAGTTCTTC. As protein: CASSVAGGQSYNEQFF.

The chain couples TRBV5-4 to TRBJ2-3, with a weak D call TRBD2 (5 bases). The germline V gene has CDR1 SGHNT and CDR2 YYREEE (reference sequence). V was pared by 2 bases and J by 4 bases, with 11 bases between. The CDR3 totals 14 residues. CDR3 amino acids: CASSFGLRADTQYF. The CDR3 DNA is TGTGCCAGCAGCTTTGGACTGCGGGCAGATACGCAGTATTTT. The full variable domain, in which reference TRBV5-4 and TRBJ2-3 provide the parts outside the CDR3, is ETGVTQSPTHLIKTRGQQVTLRCSSQSGHNTVSWYQQALGQGPQFIFQYYREEENGRGNFPPRFSGLQFPNYSSELNVNALELDDSALYLCASSFGLRADTQYFGPGTRLTVL.

The chain carries TRBV28 and TRBJ1-3, with no clear D. The CDR3 spans 15 residues. The V and J ends lost 7 bases and 0 bases respectively, with 13 bases between them. The germline CDR1 and CDR2 sequences are MDHEN and SYDVKM. CDR3: CASIQNWGSGNTIYF. CDR3 DNA: TGTGCCAGCATCCAAAACTGGGGCTCTGGAAACACCATATATTTT.

The genes are TRBV29-1 and TRBJ2-1, with D possibly being TRBD1 or TRBD2 (5 bases each). Per the germline V gene, CDR1 is SQVTM and CDR2 is ANQGSEA. V lost 6 bases and J 4 bases, leaving 13 bases between the germline ends. The CDR3 consists of 13 residues. The CDR3 protein is CSVQGEGYNEQFF. DNA for the CDR3: TGCAGCGTCCAGGGTGAGGGTTACAATGAGCAGTTCTTC.

DNA of the CDR3: TGTGCCAGCAGGAGAGGACAGTTGAACACTGAAGCTTTCTTT. Protein: CASRRGQLNTEAFF. The chain combines TRBV6-1 with TRBJ1-1; perhaps TRBD1 as D (6 bases). The CDR3 has 14 residues. In germline, CDR1 is MNHNS, CDR2 SASEGT. Between the trimmed V and J ends, which lost 6 bases and 0 bases, there was a span of 11 bases.

The chain has TRBV6-1 and TRBJ2-1; weak D call: TRBD2 (6 bases). V lost 6 bases to trimming and J lost 2 bases, with 8 bases between them. The V gene's germline CDR1 is MNHNS and CDR2 SASEGT. The length of the CDR3 is 13 residues. This chain's CDR3 is CASRGTPYNEQFF. The CDR3, as DNA: TGTGCCAGCAGGGGGACTCCCTACAATGAGCAGTTCTTC.

Of note for this clone: A read error may produce the germline difference seen at one junction end. The chain uses TRBV6-1 and TRBJ2-7, with TRBD1 matching over 7 bases. The CDR3 loop spans 14 amino acids. The germline CDR1 and CDR2 sequences are MNHNS and SASEGT. The CDR3 DNA sequence: TGTGCCAGCAGTGACATAGACAGGGCCGCCCAGGAACCCTTC. This sequence encodes CASSDIDRAAQEPF.

The chain has TRBV6-5 and TRBJ2-5; possible D gene TRBD1, 6 bases. CDR3 length: 12 residues. Trimming cost V 9 bases and J 8 bases, with 16 bases left between them. Germline V lookup: CDR1 MNHEY, CDR2 SVGAGI. The CDR3 sequence: CASTGNGETQYF. The CDR3 DNA is TGTGCCAGTACAGGGAATGGAGAAACCCAGTACTTC.

V gene TRBV2 combines with J gene TRBJ2-4; D tentatively fits TRBD1 or TRBD2 (5 bases each). Germline CDR1 and CDR2: SNHLY and FYNNEI. V was pared by 0 bases and J by 0 bases, with 6 bases between. This CDR3 has 15 amino acids. CDR3: CASSEAGTAKNIQYF. The CDR3 bases are TGTGCCAGCAGTGAAGCCGGGACAGCCAAAAACATTCAGTACTTC.

Note on this clone: Sequence at one end of the junction differs from germline and may be a read error. The V gene is TRBV10-2, the J gene TRBJ1-5; the match to TRBD1 covers 9 bases. This CDR3 is built from 14 residues. CDR1 is WSHSY, CDR2 SAAADI, per germline. For the CDR3, the DNA is TGCGCCAGCCGTGAGGGACAGGGTATGAGACCCCAGCATTTT. Encoded protein: CASREGQGMRPQHF.

The V gene is TRBV27, the J gene TRBJ2-7; maybe TRBD1 (6 bases). The V gene lost 6 bases and the J gene lost 0 bases, with 12 bases spanning the gap. This CDR3 region has 14 residues. Germline lookup yields CDR1 MNHEY and CDR2 SMNVEV (reference sequence). The CDR3 sequence: CASRIVRGSYEQYF. CDR3 in DNA: TGTGCCAGCAGAATAGTCAGGGGCTCCTACGAGCAGTACTTC.

This clone was picked up a small number of times. The rearrangement joins TRBV6-5 to TRBJ1-1, with D unclear. This CDR3 is built from 14 residues. Trimming removed 6 bases from V and 1 base from J, with 12 bases in between. The germline V gene encodes CDR1 MNHEY and CDR2 SVGAGI. The CDR3 is CASRQISGNTEAFF. The CDR3, as DNA: TGTGCCAGCAGACAGATTTCGGGGAACACTGAAGCTTTCTTT.

V gene TRBV5-6 combines with J gene TRBJ2-5; D call uncertain. The CDR3 spans 13 residues. From germline, CDR1 is SGHDT and CDR2 YYEEEE. Trimming removed 4 bases at V and 5 bases at J, with 12 bases between. As DNA, the CDR3 is TGTGCCAGCAGCCTCACGGGTTCGGAGACCCAGTACTTC. Its translation: CASSLTGSETQYF.

The chain recombines TRBV6-1 with TRBJ2-7; TRBD1 matches 9 bases. The germline gives CDR1 MNHNS, CDR2 SASEGT. V was pared by 5 bases and J by 2 bases, with 1 base of the junction left unmatched. The length of the CDR3 is 13 residues. The CDR3 reads CASSWTGAYEQYF. CDR3 DNA sequence: TGTGCCAGCAGTTGGACAGGGGCCTACGAGCAGTACTTC.

This clone has a count of ten or more. The chain is built from TRBV27 and TRBJ2-2, with a tentative D call TRBD1 (6 bases). Trimming pared 4 bases from V and 2 bases from J, leaving 11 bases between. The CDR3 is 15 amino acids. In germline, CDR1 is MNHEY, CDR2 SMNVEV (reference sequence). In nucleotides, the CDR3 is TGTGCCAGCAGTTCCCGACAGGAAAACACCGGGGAGCTGTTTTTT. Encoded protein: CASSSRQENTGELFF.

The chain couples TRBV9 to TRBJ1-3; D might be TRBD1 (5 bases). V was pared by 0 bases and J by 4 bases, with 11 bases between. Germline loops: CDR1 SGDLS, CDR2 YYNGEE. CDR3 size: 15 residues. The CDR3 loop reads CASSVGGYLGNTIYF. In nucleotides, the CDR3 is TGTGCCAGCAGCGTAGGGGGCTACCTGGGAAACACCATATATTTT.

J is TRBJ2-1 and V is TRBV30; 16 bases align to TRBD2. The CDR3 length is 16 residues. Germline assignment: CDR1 GTSNPN and CDR2 SVGIG (reference sequence). The ends lost 2 bases at V and 7 bases at J; junction bases unmatched: 5. CDR3 loop: CAWSWGLAGGPNEQFF. CDR3 coding DNA: TGTGCCTGGAGTTGGGGACTAGCGGGAGGGCCGAATGAGCAGTTCTTC.

J is TRBJ1-3 and V is TRBV6-6; TRBD1 might be the D (5 bases). This CDR3 is 14 amino acids long. Germline CDR1 and CDR2: MNHNY and SVGAGI (reference sequence). Trimming cost V 2 bases and J 1 base, with 6 bases left between them. The CDR3 DNA reads as TGTGCCAGCAGTTACAAGGGGTCTGGAAACACCATATATTTT. This gives the protein CASSYKGSGNTIYF.

This chain joins TRBV4-2 and TRBJ2-1; D is possibly TRBD2 (6 bases). The CDR3 has 17 residues. From germline, CDR1 is LGHNA and CDR2 YNFKEQ. The germline V and J ends were trimmed by 6 bases and 1 base, with 19 bases remaining between them. CDR3 sequence reads: CASRSQSGSGSYNEQFF. Written as DNA, the CDR3 is TGTGCCAGCAGGAGCCAGTCCGGGAGCGGTTCCTACAATGAGCAGTTCTTC.

This clone was recorded at least ten times. The same CDR3 also results from other DNA sequences found in this sample. This chain uses TRBV11-2 with TRBJ2-7, with 7 bases that match TRBD1. Per the germline V gene, CDR1 is SGHAT and CDR2 is FQNNGV. The CDR3 consists of 13 residues. J was trimmed by 6 bases and V by 5 bases; bases with no gene match: 7. CDR3 DNA sequence: TGTGCCAGCAGCCAAGGACAGGCAGGCGAGCAGTACTTC. This sequence encodes CASSQGQAGEQYF.

The chain uses TRBV18 and TRBJ2-7; D gene uncertain. CDR1 is KGHSH and CDR2 is LQKENI in the germline V gene. CDR3 length equals 15 residues. Trimming took off 0 bases at V and 4 bases at J, with 13 bases between the two ends. Written as DNA, the CDR3 is TGTGCCAGCTCACCACCGTGGTCAGGCGAATACGAGCAGTACTTC. It is translated as CASSPPWSGEYEQYF.